These 21 T cell receptor beta chains came from one sample sequenced in a study of CD8+CD57+ T cells in acquired aplastic anemia (dated by TCRdb to 2016 to 2019). TCRdb records Illumina HiSeq 2000 as the sequencer. Profiling of TCR beta VDJ combinations and CDR3 sequences used genomic DNA as the template. TCRdb's own reprocessing of the public reads used fastp at Q25 and MiXCR and kept productive beta chains. A single entry per CDR3 protein holds the most common genes and DNA from its merged rows. Present in this sample are around 400,000 distinct CDR3 sequences, about two thirds of which were seen just once. 4% of the sample is in the top ten clones. Sequenced input: sorted CD4+, CD8+, or CD8+CD57+ T cells (not recorded which) from PBMCs. These receptors all come from a human donor in good health, serving as a control.

Points on this clonotype: A clone one base away is much larger, so this may be a read error. The genes are TRBV12-3 or TRBV12-4 and TRBJ2-1; either TRBD1 or TRBD2 may fit D (6 bases each). This CDR3 spans 15 amino acids. The V end lost 3 bases, the J end lost 7 bases, and 16 bases lay between the germline ends. This CDR3 reads CASSFMRGAGNEQFF. The CDR3 bases are TGTGCCAGCAGTTTTATGAGGGGGGCCGGGAATGAGCAGTTCTTC.

Regarding this clonotype: Germline is not matched at one junction end, which may reflect a read error. The rearrangement links TRBV7-3 to TRBJ2-1; 7 bases map to TRBD1. The CDR3 is made up of 14 amino acids. Looked up from germline, CDR1 is SGHTA and CDR2 is FQGTGA. The CDR3 spells CACRGGASYNEQFF. CDR3 DNA: TGTGCCTGCAGAGGGGGCGCATCCTACAATGAGCAGTTCTTC.

The V gene is TRBV7-2, the J gene TRBJ1-1, with D uncertain. The germline CDR1 and CDR2 sequences are SGHTA and FQGNSA. The CDR3 runs 15 residues. Trimming removed 3 bases from V and 11 bases from J, with 22 bases in between. The CDR3 sequence is CASSLAASQPQHAFF. CDR3 sequence (DNA): TGTGCCAGCAGCTTGGCGGCGAGTCAGCCCCAGCATGCTTTCTTT.

The chain combines TRBV9 with TRBJ1-1; D uncertain. CDR1 and CDR2 (germline): SGDLS, YYNGEE. Trimming took 2 bases from V and 7 from J, leaving 12 bases between them. This CDR3 has 13 residues. CDR3: CASSVWLTDEAFF. The DNA for the CDR3 is TGTGCCAGCAGCGTGTGGCTGACGGATGAAGCTTTCTTT.

As for this clonotype: The final CDR3 position lacks the conserved phenylalanine or tryptophan, pointing to a likely read error. It is unclear where the CDR3 begins or ends on the DNA, so no DNA is shown, and the CDR3 is as TCRdb lists it. This chain joins TRBV2 and TRBJ1-2; the D call TRBD1 from the table was never checked on the DNA. Germline loops: CDR1 SNHLY, CDR2 FYNNEI. The CDR3 adds up to 16 amino acids, both ends counted. Here the CDR3 reads CASSEGQGFIYEQYFC.

This chain uses TRBV12-3 or TRBV12-4 with TRBJ1-1, with D hard to call. This CDR3 is 12 amino acids long. Trimming removed 7 bases at V and 1 base at J, with 7 bases between. This CDR3 reads CASTSGNTEAFF. The CDR3 region has the DNA TGTGCCAGCACCTCTGGGAACACTGAAGCTTTCTTT.

This chain uses TRBV7-2 with TRBJ1-2; D not certain. Per germline, CDR1 SGHTA and CDR2 FQGNSA. The CDR3 sequence is 14 residues long. V was pared by 5 bases and J by 3 bases, with 13 bases between. The CDR3 spells CASSLGRDDYGYTF. As DNA, the CDR3 is TGTGCCAGCAGCCTAGGTAGGGATGACTATGGCTACACCTTC.

For this clonotype: A read error is likely, as this CDR3 ends without the conserved phenylalanine or tryptophan. The DNA is left out, because the CDR3 cannot be placed on it with certainty; the CDR3 is given as TCRdb lists it. The chain recombines TRBV19 with TRBJ1-2; no check of the table's D call, TRBD1, against the DNA was made. The germline CDR1 and CDR2 sequences are LNHDA and SQIVND (reference sequence). The CDR3 has 14 amino acids, counting both end residues. The CDR3 spells CASTGQGLSPRHTC.

As to this clonotype: An end of the junction does not agree with germline; a read error may underlie this. The V and J genes are TRBV29-1 and TRBJ2-7, with TRBD2 matching 9 bases. The CDR3 covers 12 residues. Germline assignment: CDR1 SQVTM and CDR2 ANQGSEA. For the CDR3, the DNA is TGCAGCCAGGGACTAGCCGCAGGGGAGCAGTACTTT. It yields the protein CSQGLAAGEQYF.

A note on this clonotype: Since no conserved phenylalanine or tryptophan closes the CDR3, a read error is the likely cause. The DNA is left out, because the CDR3 cannot be placed on it with certainty; the CDR3 is given as TCRdb lists it. The chain recombines TRBV19 with TRBJ1-2; the listed D gene, TRBD1, was not tested against the DNA. The CDR3 adds up to 15 amino acids, both ends counted. From germline, CDR1 is LNHDA and CDR2 SQIVND (reference sequence). The CDR3: CASSDWGDRPYGFAY.

This clonotype has ten or more counts. The CDR3 here is CASSLTGTGGTEAFF. The CDR3 nucleotides read TGCGCCAGCAGCCTGACCGGGACAGGGGGCACTGAAGCTTTCTTT. The genes are TRBV5-1 and TRBJ1-1; 11 bases map to TRBD1. From germline, CDR1 is SGHRS and CDR2 YFSETQ. The V gene end was trimmed by 4 bases and the J gene end by 4 bases; junction bases not matched to a gene: 6. The CDR3 has 15 amino acids.

The chain carries TRBV5-4 and TRBJ2-7; D is possibly TRBD2 (5 bases). V lost 6 bases and J 0 bases, leaving 19 bases between the germline ends. The CDR3 contains 16 residues. Germline V gene data show CDR1 as SGHNT and CDR2 as YYREEE (reference sequence). Written as DNA, the CDR3 is TGTGCCAGCATTCTCCAGGACGTGGGAGCCTCCTACGAGCAGTACTTC. Translating it yields CASILQDVGASYEQYF.

This CDR3 is CASSEFQGPAGLFF. The CDR3 DNA reads as TGTGCCAGCAGCGAATTTCAAGGCCCAGCGGGGCTGTTTTTT. The J gene is TRBJ2-2, the V gene TRBV7-7; the D gene is possibly TRBD2 (6 bases). The CDR3 runs to 14 residues. Per germline, CDR1 SSHAT and CDR2 FNYEAQ (reference sequence). Trimming took off 5 bases at V and 13 bases at J, with 20 bases between the two ends. The variable domain in full, with the rest retrieved from reference TRBV7-7 and TRBJ2-2, is GAGVSQSPRYKVTKRGQDVTLRCDPISSHATLYWYQQALGQGPEFLTYFNYEAQPDKSGLPSDRFSAERPEGSISTLTIQRTEQRDSAMYRCASSEFQGPAGLFFGEGSRLTVL.

This clonotype turned up a few times. V and J are TRBV20-1 and TRBJ2-3, with 7 bases aligning to TRBD2. Trimming at V came to 6 bases and at J to 0 bases, leaving 9 bases not matched to a gene. Looked up from germline, CDR1 is DFQATT and CDR2 is SNEGSKA (reference sequence). The length of the CDR3 is 15 residues. CDR3 coding DNA: TGCAGTGCCACTATTCCCGGGAGGAGCACAGATACGCAGTATTTT. It is translated as CSATIPGRSTDTQYF.

This clonotype was observed many times. A much larger clone is a single base away; this may be a read error. The chain employs TRBV19 and TRBJ2-5, with 8 bases matching TRBD2. The germline V gene has CDR1 LNHDA and CDR2 SQIVND (reference sequence). The CDR3 length is 15 residues. V trimming: 4 bases; J trimming: 7 bases; junction bases outside the gene matches: 11. The CDR3 is CASSTLSGTVGTQYF. The CDR3 DNA follows: TGTGCCAGTAGTACGCTTAGCGGGACGGTAGGGACCCAGTACTTC.

The J gene is TRBJ2-1, the V gene TRBV20-1, with D possibly matching TRBD1 (5 bases). The CDR3 has 15 residues. The V and J ends lost 4 bases and 5 bases respectively, with 18 bases between them. Germline values: CDR1 DFQATT, CDR2 SNEGSKA (reference sequence). DNA of the CDR3: TGCAGTGCTACCCCACCGGTGGACACTGACAATGAGCAGTTCTTC. Encoded protein: CSATPPVDTDNEQFF.

Notes on this clonotype: The CDR3 ends on some other residue instead of the conserved phenylalanine or tryptophan, so this is likely a read error. It is unclear where the CDR3 begins or ends on the DNA, so no DNA is shown, and the CDR3 is as TCRdb lists it. This sequence joins TRBV19 and TRBJ1-5; TRBD1 reflects the table's D call only, with no check against the DNA. The CDR3 totals 11 residues, both ends included. CDR1 and CDR2 (germline): LNHDA, SQIVND (reference sequence). The chain's CDR3 is CASSIGTRQDV.

V and J are TRBV20-1 and TRBJ1-4; D is unclear. The CDR3 covers 13 residues. V lost 6 bases, J lost 12 bases, and 20 bases lay in between. Germline-derived CDR1 and CDR2 are DFQATT and SNEGSKA (reference sequence). CDR3 sequence reads: CSATDRLYEQLFF. In DNA form, the CDR3 reads TGCAGTGCCACCGACCGCCTCTACGAGCAACTGTTTTTT.

As for this clonotype: Because the CDR3 is missing its conserved closing phenylalanine or tryptophan, this is likely a read error. CDR3 in amino acids: CASSLPNQPQHI. In DNA, the CDR3 is TGTGCCAGCAGCTTGCCGAACCAGCCCCAGCATATT. The chain links TRBV2 to TRBJ1-5; D call uncertain. This CDR3 is built from 12 residues. In germline, CDR1 is SNHLY, CDR2 FYNNEI. V lost 6 bases and J 7 bases, leaving 10 bases between the germline ends.

This chain joins TRBV6-5 and TRBJ1-2, with 8 bases aligning to TRBD1. V gave up 7 bases and J gave up 5 bases; unmatched junction bases: 18. From germline, CDR1 is MNHEY and CDR2 SVGAGI. This CDR3 spans 17 amino acids. The CDR3 DNA reads TGTGCCAGCACGCGTGAGGGTGGCAGGGGGCCTGGTTATGGCTACACCTTC. It specifies CASTREGGRGPGYGYTF.

The chain combines TRBV2 with TRBJ2-5, with D maybe TRBD1 (6 bases). The V end lost 6 bases, the J end lost 2 bases, and 16 bases lay between the germline ends. Germline loops: CDR1 SNHLY, CDR2 FYNNEI. This CDR3 is 15 amino acids long. The CDR3 nucleotides are TGTGCCAGCAGCTTAAGCACGCAGGGGCAAGAGACCCAGTACTTC. This encodes CASSLSTQGQETQYF.